Shown below are 7 T cell receptor beta chains from a single sample sequenced in a study of early T cells in non-severe SARS-CoV-2 infection (dated by TCRdb to about 2021). The method behind the library was 5' RACE. These reads were obtained on a NextSeq 500. The public reads were reanalyzed by TCRdb: fastp trimming at Q25, MiXCR alignment, in-frame beta chains only. One record per CDR3 amino acid sequence lists the most common genes and DNA. The sample table holds tens of thousands of distinct CDR3 sequences, of which about 12% were seen once. 2.9% of the sample is held by the ten biggest clonotypes. The sequenced material came from whole blood. These receptors came from an adult who was a healthcare worker with PCR-confirmed SARS-CoV-2 infection or an uninfected control (not recorded which).

This clonotype was recorded many times. The J gene is TRBJ1-2, the V gene TRBV5-4; unclear D gene. Germline CDR1 reads SGHNT; CDR2 reads YYREEE (reference sequence). Between the trimmed V and J ends, which lost 3 bases and 3 bases, there was a span of 9 bases. This CDR3 is built from 13 residues. CDR3 in amino acids: CASSSYTDYGYTF. The DNA for the CDR3 is TGTGCCAGCAGCTCATATACGGACTATGGCTACACCTTC.

The table lists this clonotype with many counts. The rearrangement uses TRBV4-1 and TRBJ2-1, with 7 bases matching TRBD2. Germline V gene sequence: CDR1 MGHRA, CDR2 YSYEKL. The CDR3 totals 16 residues. The V segment lost 2 bases and the J segment 2 bases; nucleotides outside the gene matches: 6. DNA for the CDR3: TGCGCCAGCAGCCAACCCGCGGGAGTCACCTACAATGAGCAGTTCTTC. Protein: CASSQPAGVTYNEQFF.

This clonotype was recorded at least ten times. This chain joins TRBV20-1 and TRBJ2-7; tentative D call: TRBD1 (5 bases). Germline V CDR1 and CDR2: DFQATT, SNEGSKA (reference sequence). V lost 5 bases and J 0 bases, leaving 11 bases between the germline ends. The CDR3 runs to 13 residues. The CDR3 spells CSAGTTASYEQYF. DNA of the CDR3: TGCAGTGCTGGTACGACAGCCTCCTACGAGCAGTACTTC.

This clonotype was observed many times. The chain is built from TRBV6-2 or TRBV6-3 and TRBJ1-5, with TRBD1 matching over 9 bases. The CDR3 covers 14 residues. J was trimmed by 6 bases and V by 7 bases; bases with no gene match: 7. Looked up from germline, CDR1 is MNHEY and CDR2 is SVGEGT. The CDR3 sequence is CASNPGTGRQPQHF. The CDR3 DNA is TGTGCCAGCAATCCGGGGACAGGGCGTCAGCCCCAGCATTTT.

This clonotype was detected ten times or more. The CDR3 coding sequence is TGTGCCAGTAGTACCACGACAGGTGGGGATTATAGCAATCAGCCCCAGCATTTT. It codes for CASSTTTGGDYSNQPQHF. The chain couples TRBV19 to TRBJ1-5, with D tentatively TRBD1 (6 bases). Germline V lookup: CDR1 LNHDA, CDR2 SQIVND (reference sequence). The V end was cut by 4 bases, the J end by 0 bases, with 19 bases between. The CDR3 spans 18 residues.

Points on this clonotype: One base away lies a much larger clone, so this may be a sequencing read error. Since no conserved phenylalanine or tryptophan closes the CDR3, a read error is the likely cause. This sequence joins TRBV11-2 and TRBJ2-3; TRBD2 might be the D (5 bases). Germline V lookup: CDR1 SGHAT, CDR2 FQNNGV. V was clipped by 0 bases and J by 2 bases, with 6 bases between them. The CDR3 is made up of 14 amino acids. For the CDR3, the DNA is TGTGCCAGCAGCTTAGAGGACTTCACAGATACGCAGTATTCT. Encoded protein: CASSLEDFTDTQYS.

The sample holds many counts of this clonotype. Written as DNA, the CDR3 is TGTGCCAGCAGTGAAGCGCGGGGGTACGGCGGGGAGCTGTTTTTT. Translated: CASSEARGYGGELFF. This rearrangement joins TRBV6-1 to TRBJ2-2; 7 bases fit TRBD2. The junction had 5 bases not matched to a gene; V was cut back by 0 bases and J by 7 bases. The CDR3 consists of 15 residues. The germline V gene has CDR1 MNHNS and CDR2 SASEGT.